This entry lists 32 T cell receptor beta chains sequenced from one sample in a study of blood T cell repertoires in COVID-19. The repertoire was sequenced with immunoSEQ multiplex PCR; TCRdb's copy has only in-frame clones and lacks some. The table has some 360,000 clones, roughly 89% seen once. The sample comprised peripheral blood. These receptors were taken from a woman in her sixties with COVID-19, enrolled during active disease.

In nucleotides, the CDR3 is TGTGCCAGCAGCTTTGGGTGGTGGCAGGCTAACACCGGGGAGCTGTTTTTT. Amino acids: CASSFGWWQANTGELFF. The chain is built from TRBV5-6 and TRBJ2-2, with D uncertain. Per the germline V gene, CDR1 is SGHDT and CDR2 is YYEEEE. V lost 2 bases and J 2 bases, leaving 16 bases between the germline ends. CDR3 size: 17 residues.

The chain joins TRBV27 to TRBJ1-4, with 7 bases fitting TRBD1. Per germline, CDR1 MNHEY and CDR2 SMNVEV (reference sequence). The CDR3 has 14 amino acids. Unmatched junction bases numbered 4, after V lost 4 bases and J lost 5 bases. The CDR3 nucleotides read TGTGCCAGCAGTTGGACAGGATCAAATGAAAAACTGTTTTTT. Protein product: CASSWTGSNEKLFF. The variable domain in full, completed from reference TRBV27 and TRBJ1-4, reads EAQVTQNPRYLITVTGKKLTVTCSQNMNHEYMSWYRQDPGLGLRQIYYSMNVEVTDKGDVPEGYKVSRKEKRNFPLILESPSPNQTSLYFCASSWTGSNEKLFFGSGTQLSVL.

The CDR3 region has the DNA TGTGCCAGCAGTTCCCCGGACAGGGGGCAGGAGACCCAGTACTTC. This codes for CASSSPDRGQETQYF. This chain uses TRBV6-5 with TRBJ2-5; TRBD1 agrees at 11 bases. This CDR3 spans 15 amino acids. Germline CDR1 reads MNHEY; CDR2 reads SVGAGI. The trim removed 4 bases at V and 5 bases at J, leaving 6 bases unmatched.

The rearrangement joins TRBV11-2 to TRBJ2-7, with 9 bases lining up with TRBD1. V shed 2 bases and J 2 bases; nucleotides not matched to a gene: 4. CDR3 length equals 15 residues. Germline V CDR1 and CDR2: SGHAT, FQNNGV. In DNA form, the CDR3 reads TGTGCCAGCAGCTTAAGACGACAGGGGGCCTACGAGCAGTACTTC. Translation: CASSLRRQGAYEQYF.

This clone was detected once. The chain links TRBV18 to TRBJ2-2, with a weak D call TRBD2 (6 bases). V was pared by 10 bases and J by 4 bases, with 13 bases between. Germline lookup yields CDR1 KGHSH and CDR2 LQKENI. This CDR3 has 13 amino acids. The CDR3 sequence: CATAGLSTGELFF. CDR3 DNA: TGTGCCACCGCGGGGCTTAGCACCGGGGAGCTGTTTTTT.

This clone showed up just once. The same CDR3 arises from other DNA sequences in this sample as well. The chain uses TRBV5-1 and TRBJ2-2, with TRBD1 as a possible D gene (5 bases). V lost 0 bases and J lost 0, with 6 bases in between. Germline values: CDR1 SGHRS, CDR2 YFSETQ. The CDR3 runs to 15 residues. The CDR3 protein is CASSLAGPNTGELFF. CDR3 DNA: TGCGCCAGCAGCTTGGCAGGGCCGAACACCGGGGAGCTGTTTTTT.

The rearrangement uses TRBV6-1 and TRBJ2-1, with 10 bases lining up with TRBD2. There are 17 residues in the CDR3. Germline CDR1 and CDR2: MNHNS and SASEGT. J gave up 3 bases and V 3 bases, and 8 bases lay outside the gene matches. CDR3 protein: CASSEALAGALYNEQFF. CDR3 nucleotides: TGTGCCAGCAGTGAGGCCCTAGCGGGGGCCCTCTACAATGAGCAGTTCTTC.

This clone was counted a single time. The rearrangement joins TRBV18 to TRBJ2-1; 7 bases agree with TRBD1. The CDR3 loop spans 15 amino acids. V trimming: 2 bases; J trimming: 7 bases; junction bases outside the gene matches: 8. Per the germline V gene, CDR1 is KGHSH and CDR2 is LQKENI. The CDR3 nucleotides are TGTGCCAGCTCACCATTAGAGGGGGCGTCGAATGAGCAGTTCTTC. It codes for CASSPLEGASNEQFF.

This rearrangement joins TRBV6-5 to TRBJ2-7; 8 bases are shared with TRBD1. From germline, CDR1 is MNHEY and CDR2 SVGAGI. The CDR3 has 12 residues. J gave up 6 bases and V 7 bases, and 5 bases lay outside the gene matches. The CDR3 loop reads CASTDRGGEQYF. Here the CDR3 DNA reads TGTGCCAGCACCGACAGGGGTGGCGAGCAGTACTTC.

The gene calls are TRBV5-4 and TRBJ1-4; D gene unclear. CDR1 is SGHNT, CDR2 YYREEE, per germline (reference sequence). Trimming shortened V by 1 base and J by 4 bases, and 5 bases separated the two germline ends. The CDR3 covers 13 residues. The CDR3 DNA reads as TGTGCCAGCAGCTTGTACGGTAATGAAAAACTGTTTTTT. Translation gives CASSLYGNEKLFF. Together with reference TRBV5-4 and TRBJ1-4, the CDR3 gives the full variable domain: ETGVTQSPTHLIKTRGQQVTLRCSSQSGHNTVSWYQQALGQGPQFIFQYYREEENGRGNFPPRFSGLQFPNYSSELNVNALELDDSALYLCASSLYGNEKLFFGSGTQLSVL.

This clone was found a few times. The chain links TRBV6-1 to TRBJ1-3; D is perhaps TRBD1 (5 bases). Germline assignment: CDR1 MNHNS and CDR2 SASEGT. Trimming removed 0 bases from V and 0 bases from J, with 9 bases in between. The CDR3 is made up of 16 amino acids. The CDR3, as DNA: TGTGCCAGCAGTGAAGCTGGGGGGGGCTCTGGAAACACCATATATTTT. Its translation is CASSEAGGGSGNTIYF.

V is TRBV30 and J is TRBJ2-1; D not certain. Germline loops: CDR1 GTSNPN, CDR2 SVGIG (reference sequence). The V and J ends lost 5 bases and 0 bases respectively, with 11 bases between them. The CDR3 runs to 14 residues. The CDR3 here is CAWSQLSSYNEQFF. CDR3 nucleotides: TGTGCCTGGTCACAGTTAAGCTCCTACAATGAGCAGTTCTTC.

The rearrangement joins TRBV5-1 to TRBJ2-2; D is perhaps TRBD1 (5 bases). Per germline, CDR1 SGHRS and CDR2 YFSETQ. The CDR3 is 17 amino acids. Trimming removed 0 bases at V and 4 bases at J, with 16 bases between. The CDR3, as DNA: TGCGCCAGCAGCTTGGTGCCCCAGGGTCCCGGCACCGGGGAGCTGTTTTTT. It is translated as CASSLVPQGPGTGELFF.

The chain recombines TRBV5-1 with TRBJ2-3, with 8 bases matching TRBD1. Unmatched junction bases numbered 14, after V lost 3 bases and J lost 8 bases. The CDR3 has 16 amino acids. CDR1 and CDR2 from the germline V gene are SGHRS and YFSETQ. The CDR3 loop reads CASSSGGQGAQGTQYF. The DNA for the CDR3 is TGCGCCAGCAGCTCCGGGGGCCAGGGGGCGCAGGGTACGCAGTATTTT.

The chain has TRBV3-1 (or the pseudogene TRBV3-2) and TRBJ1-2; TRBD1 might be the D (5 bases). The CDR3 loop spans 15 amino acids. The V gene lost 0 bases and the J gene lost 4 bases, with 12 bases spanning the gap. Looked up from germline, CDR1 is LGHDT and CDR2 is YNNKEL (reference sequence). This CDR3 is CASSQDRGVGYGYTF. DNA of the CDR3: TGTGCCAGCAGCCAAGATCGGGGGGTCGGCTATGGCTACACCTTC.

CDR3 sequence: CASTPIAGHTEAFF. The CDR3 nucleotides are TGTGCCAGCACCCCTATTGCGGGGCACACTGAAGCTTTCTTT. The rearrangement uses TRBV5-5 and TRBJ1-1; perhaps TRBD1 as D (5 bases). This CDR3 is 14 amino acids long. CDR1 and CDR2 (germline): SGHKS, YYEKEE (reference sequence). V was pared by 6 bases and J by 3 bases, with 15 bases between. The full variable domain, completed using reference TRBV5-5 and TRBJ1-1, is DAGVTQSPTHLIKTRGQQVTLRCSPISGHKSVSWYQQVLGQGPQFIFQYYEKEERGRGNFPDRFSARQFPNYSSELNVNALLLGDSALYLCASTPIAGHTEAFFGQGTRLTVV.

The chain recombines TRBV10-1 with TRBJ1-1; D unresolved. Germline CDR1 is WNHNN and CDR2 is SYGVQD (reference sequence). This CDR3 has 13 amino acids. V was pared by 9 bases and J by 1 base, with 12 bases between. DNA for the CDR3: TGCGCCAGTAGTAAACAACAGAACACTGAAGCTTTCTTT. Amino acid sequence: CASSKQQNTEAFF.

This rearrangement joins TRBV11-2 to TRBJ2-5; D unresolved. Per germline, CDR1 SGHAT and CDR2 FQNNGV. Deletions cut 3 bases from V and 5 bases from J, with 7 bases between. This CDR3 contains 12 residues. Written as DNA, the CDR3 is TGTGCCAGCAGCTTCGACGGGGAGACCCAGTACTTC. It yields the protein CASSFDGETQYF. Full variable domain (missing parts from reference TRBV11-2 and TRBJ2-5): EAGVAQSPRYKIIEKRQSVAFWCNPISGHATLYWYQQILGQGPKLLIQFQNNGVVDDSQLPKDRFSAERLKGVDSTLKIQPAKLEDSAVYLCASSFDGETQYFGPGTRLLVL.

The chain combines TRBV27 with TRBJ2-7; 8 nucleotides line up with TRBD1. Germline assignment: CDR1 MNHEY and CDR2 SMNVEV (reference sequence). Trimming removed 5 bases from V and 1 base from J; junction bases left unmatched: 7. The CDR3 is 15 amino acids. The DNA of the CDR3 is TGTGCCAGCAGTCGGACAGGGCTAACTTCCTACGAGCAGTACTTC. Amino acid sequence: CASSRTGLTSYEQYF.

The rearrangement uses TRBV12-3 or TRBV12-4 and TRBJ1-1; D uncertain. This CDR3 has 13 amino acids. V shed 5 bases and J shed 1 base, with 8 bases lying between them. The CDR3 reads CASSARENTEAFF. The DNA of the CDR3 is TGTGCCAGCAGTGCGCGAGAGAACACTGAAGCTTTCTTT.

This clone came up once. The rearrangement links TRBV6-1 to TRBJ1-5, with a possible D match to TRBD1 (5 bases). The CDR3 has 15 residues. Trimming stripped 3 bases from V and 0 bases from J, with 9 bases between. Germline assignment: CDR1 MNHNS and CDR2 SASEGT. The CDR3: CASSEFQGSNQPQHF. In DNA, the CDR3 is TGTGCCAGCAGTGAGTTCCAGGGTAGCAATCAGCCCCAGCATTTT.

The chain uses TRBV7-9 and TRBJ1-4, with 11 bases fitting TRBD1. Germline V gene lookup returns CDR1 SEHNR and CDR2 FQNEAQ (reference sequence). The V gene end was trimmed by 5 bases and the J gene end by 3 bases; junction bases not matched to a gene: 5. This CDR3 contains 16 residues. The CDR3 region is CASSRGQGAANEKLFF. The CDR3, as DNA: TGTGCCAGCAGCAGAGGACAGGGGGCTGCTAATGAAAAACTGTTTTTT.

V gene TRBV2 combines with J gene TRBJ1-2, with 8 nucleotides matching TRBD1. Germline V CDR1 and CDR2: SNHLY, FYNNEI. This CDR3 has 13 residues. Trimming cost V 7 bases and J 8 bases; bases outside gene matches: 9. DNA for the CDR3: TGTGCCAGCACCGTGACAGGGGTTAGAGGCTACACCTTC. Protein product: CASTVTGVRGYTF.

V usage is TRBV27 and J usage is TRBJ1-2; D is possibly TRBD1 (6 bases). Germline V gene sequence: CDR1 MNHEY, CDR2 SMNVEV (reference sequence). The CDR3 runs to 15 residues. The V end lost 4 bases, the J end lost 8 bases, and 20 bases lay between the germline ends. The chain's CDR3 is CASSSGTWTVGGYTF. The DNA for the CDR3 is TGTGCCAGCAGTTCGGGGACATGGACGGTCGGAGGCTACACCTTC.

The DNA of the CDR3 is TGTGCCGCAACAGCTAACTATGGCTACACCTTC. Protein product: CAATANYGYTF. The V and J genes are TRBV6-5 and TRBJ1-2; D gene unclear. The CDR3 is made up of 11 amino acids. Trimming took off 11 bases at V and 0 bases at J, with 7 bases between the two ends. Germline V gives CDR1 MNHEY, CDR2 SVGAGI.

This chain uses TRBV6-6 with TRBJ1-6, with 12 bases aligning to TRBD1. V was pared by 5 bases and J by 7 bases, with 12 bases of the junction left unmatched. CDR3 length: 18 residues. Germline CDR1 MNHNY, CDR2 SVGAGI (reference sequence). CDR3 nucleotides: TGTGCCAGCAGTCTTGGACGCTGGGACAGGGGGCGGAATTCACCCCTCCACTTT. It translates to CASSLGRWDRGRNSPLHF.

V is TRBV14 and J is TRBJ2-5, with a weak D call TRBD2 (5 bases). The V and J ends lost 4 bases and 3 bases respectively, with 24 bases between them. The CDR3 contains 18 residues. CDR1 is SGHDN and CDR2 is FVKESK in the germline V gene. The CDR3 loop is CASSPYTVEWNSEETQYF. Here the CDR3 DNA reads TGTGCCAGCAGCCCGTACACGGTAGAATGGAATAGCGAAGAGACCCAGTACTTC.

A remark on this clone: This same CDR3 is encoded by further DNA sequences in the sample. V is TRBV5-1 and J is TRBJ1-2; 8 positions match TRBD1. The CDR3 covers 13 residues. Trimming cost V 5 bases and J 3 bases; bases outside gene matches: 3. Germline assignment: CDR1 SGHRS and CDR2 YFSETQ. CDR3 in amino acids: CASSSTGDYGYTF. Written as DNA, the CDR3 is TGCGCCAGCAGTTCGACAGGGGACTATGGCTACACCTTC.

This chain joins TRBV7-3 and TRBJ2-3; 7 bases align to TRBD2. J was trimmed by 2 bases and V by 1 base; bases with no gene match: 21. The germline CDR1 and CDR2 sequences are SGHTA and FQGTGA. This CDR3 comprises 21 residues. CDR3 loop: CASSLKRRGLLAAGNTDTQYF. Here the CDR3 DNA reads TGTGCCAGCAGCTTAAAGCGCCGGGGGTTGCTGGCAGCGGGGAACACAGATACGCAGTATTTT.

The V and J genes are TRBV2 and TRBJ1-5; 11 bases line up with TRBD1. Looked up from germline, CDR1 is SNHLY and CDR2 is FYNNEI. The trim removed 6 bases at V and 6 bases at J, leaving 7 bases unmatched. This CDR3 region has 15 residues. CDR3 sequence: CASSIGQGAVQPQHF. In nucleotides, the CDR3 is TGTGCCAGCAGCATCGGACAGGGGGCGGTTCAGCCCCAGCATTTT.

This chain joins TRBV9 and TRBJ1-2, with D perhaps TRBD1 (5 bases). The CDR3 spans 13 residues. Germline V gene data show CDR1 as SGDLS and CDR2 as YYNGEE. V lost 4 bases and J lost 4, with 11 bases in between. As DNA, the CDR3 is TGTGCCAGCAGCCGGGGGGTGGGCTATGGCTACACCTTC. This encodes CASSRGVGYGYTF. Full variable domain (outside the CDR3, taken from reference TRBV9 and TRBJ1-2): DSGVTQTPKHLITATGQRVTLRCSPRSGDLSVYWYQQSLDQGLQFLIQYYNGEERAKGNILERFSAQQFPDLHSELNLSSLELGDSALYFCASSRGVGYGYTFGSGTRLTVV.

The chain employs TRBV5-6 and TRBJ2-3; 8 bases align to TRBD2. The ends lost 0 bases at V and 2 bases at J; junction bases unmatched: 11. Germline CDR1 reads SGHDT; CDR2 reads YYEEEE. This CDR3 has 18 residues. For the CDR3, the DNA is TGTGCCAGCAGCTTGGCCATGAAAAGCGGGGGATTCACAGATACGCAGTATTTT. It codes for CASSLAMKSGGFTDTQYF.